Below, 2 T cell receptor beta chains from the same sample are listed, as sequenced in a study of blood T cell repertoires in COVID-19. Data came from immunoSEQ multiplex PCR; TCRdb stores just in-frame clones and leaves some out. The sample lists over 65,000 clones, about 90% occurring once. Sample: peripheral blood. These receptor sequences come from a human donor in a cohort sampled during active COVID-19.

J is TRBJ2-1 and V is TRBV30; 7 positions agree with TRBD2. There are 15 residues in the CDR3. Germline V lookup: CDR1 GTSNPN, CDR2 SVGIG (reference sequence). Trimming removed 0 bases from V and 7 bases from J; junction bases left unmatched: 9. The CDR3 loop reads CAWSVLTSDRNEQFF. CDR3 in DNA: TGTGCCTGGAGTGTACTCACTAGCGATAGGAATGAGCAGTTCTTC.

The gene calls are TRBV27 and TRBJ1-2, with D tentatively TRBD1 (5 bases). Germline assignment: CDR1 MNHEY and CDR2 SMNVEV (reference sequence). Trimming took off 2 bases at V and 0 bases at J, with 10 bases between the two ends. The CDR3 has 15 residues. CDR3 protein: CASSLGGFTNYGYTF. Here the CDR3 DNA reads TGTGCCAGCAGTTTAGGGGGGTTCACTAACTATGGCTACACCTTC.